Listed below are T cell receptor beta chains from one sample, sequenced in a study of blood T cell repertoires in COVID-19. Data came from immunoSEQ multiplex PCR; TCRdb stores just in-frame clones and leaves some out. The sample contains roughly 230,000 clones, 89% of which appear only once. Specimen: peripheral blood. These receptors came from a woman aged 40 to 50 who had recovered from COVID-19. Both conserved end residues are part of each CDR3. D genes are given only for firm matches. The listing skips clone size in some rows; elsewhere it reads once, few, many or a size class.

TRBJ2-3,TRBV7-2,NA,few,CASSRWAGDTQYF,TGTGCCAGCAGCCGGTGGGCGGGAGATACGCAGTATTTT
TRBJ2-2,TRBV7-2,NA,NA,CASSSRSGTYFANTGELFF,TGTGCCAGCAGCTCCCGCAGCGGCACCTACTTCGCGAACACCGGGGAGCTGTTTTTT
TRBJ2-6,TRBV4-1,NA,NA,CASSQVFSGANVLTF,TGCGCCAGCAGCCAAGTATTCTCTGGGGCCAACGTCCTGACTTTC
TRBJ1-5,TRBV15,NA,NA,CATSRMGLGGDQPQHF,TGTGCCACCAGCAGAATGGGGTTGGGGGGGGATCAGCCCCAGCATTTT
TRBJ1-5,TRBV30,TRBD1,NA,CAWTTSGTVTNQPQHF,TGTGCCTGGACCACGTCCGGGACAGTCACGAATCAGCCCCAGCATTTT
TRBJ2-1,TRBV6-5,TRBD2,NA,CASSYGGDDEQFF,TGTGCCAGCAGTTACGGGGGGGACGATGAGCAGTTCTTC
TRBJ2-7,TRBV5-4,NA,NA,CASSPGTSLSYEQYF,TGTGCCAGCAGCCCCGGGACTTCACTCTCCTACGAGCAGTACTTC
TRBJ2-1,TRBV27,NA,NA,CASGQSSYNEQFF,TGTGCCAGCGGACAGAGCTCCTACAATGAGCAGTTCTTC
TRBJ1-6,TRBV14,NA,NA,CASTERKPNRSSYNSPLHF,TGTGCCAGCACCGAAAGAAAACCTAATAGGAGCTCCTATAATTCACCCCTCCACTTT
TRBJ1-2,TRBV19,NA,NA,CASSIGVFSDRLGYGYTF,TGTGCCAGTAGTATTGGAGTGTTTTCGGACAGATTGGGCTATGGCTACACCTTC
TRBJ1-1,TRBV21-1,NA,once,CASSKSSPGQWNTEAFF,TGTGCCAGCAGCAAGTCCTCTCCGGGACAGTGGAACACTGAAGCTTTCTTT
TRBJ2-4,TRBV14,TRBD1,NA,CASSQDREGAAIQYF,TGTGCCAGCAGCCAAGATCGCGAGGGGGCTGCCATTCAGTACTTC
TRBJ2-3,TRBV9,NA,NA,CASSDDSGPDTQYF,TGTGCCAGCAGCGACGATAGCGGCCCAGATACGCAGTATTTT
TRBJ2-3,TRBV28,TRBD2,NA,CASSLERGGRYTQYF,TGTGCCAGCAGTTTAGAGCGGGGGGGCAGGTATACGCAGTATTTT
TRBJ2-1,TRBV5-4,TRBD2,NA,CASSLGGLAASSYNEQFF,TGTGCCAGCAGCTTGGGGGGACTAGCGGCGAGCTCCTACAATGAGCAGTTCTTC
TRBJ2-1,TRBV5-1,TRBD1,NA,CASIAGTGPYNEQFF,TGCGCCAGCATCGCCGGGACAGGGCCCTACAATGAGCAGTTCTTC
TRBJ1-5,TRBV27,NA,NA,CASSSKTDSNQPQHF,TGTGCCAGCAGTTCGAAGACAGATAGCAATCAGCCCCAGCATTTT
TRBJ2-1,TRBV5-1,TRBD2,NA,CASSLVGGGAMNEQFF,TGCGCCAGCAGCTTGGTTGGCGGGGGGGCAATGAATGAGCAGTTCTTC
TRBJ1-1,TRBV6-5,TRBD1,NA,CASSRNSNRGQTFF,TGTGCCAGCAGTCGTAACAGTAACAGGGGACAAACTTTCTTT
TRBJ1-2,TRBV4-1,TRBD1,NA,CASSPGQGGSYGYTF,TGCGCCAGCAGCCCCGGACAGGGGGGTAGCTATGGCTACACCTTC
TRBJ2-1,TRBV11-3,NA,NA,CASSLATAYNEQFF,TGTGCCAGCAGCTTAGCGACAGCCTACAATGAGCAGTTCTTC
TRBJ2-3,TRBV9,NA,NA,CASSVGSTDTQYF,TGTGCCAGCAGCGTCGGGAGCACAGATACGCAGTATTTT
TRBJ2-3,TRBV7-2,NA,NA,CASSLARTASLNTQYF,TGTGCCAGCAGCTTAGCCCGGACTGCCTCCTTGAATACGCAGTATTTT
TRBJ2-1,TRBV28,NA,NA,CASSHTGTEQFF,TGTGCCAGCAGTCATACCGGGACAGAGCAGTTCTTC
TRBJ2-5,TRBV28,TRBD2,NA,CASSLSVPGLKETQYF,TGTGCCAGCAGTTTATCTGTCCCGGGACTAAAAGAGACCCAGTACTTC
TRBJ1-1,TRBV30,TRBD1,NA,CAWSGPGTGQATEAFF,TGTGCCTGGAGTGGCCCCGGGACAGGGCAAGCTACTGAAGCTTTCTTT
TRBJ2-5,TRBV6-6,NA,NA,CASSQSSGGPAGETQYF,TGTGCCAGCAGTCAATCCTCAGGGGGACCGGCGGGGGAGACCCAGTACTTC
TRBJ1-2,TRBV4-3,NA,NA,CASSQDGGYNYGYTF,TGCGCCAGCAGCCAAGACGGAGGGTATAACTATGGCTACACCTTC
TRBJ2-5,TRBV18,TRBD2,NA,CASSPGGGETQYF,TGTGCCAGCTCACCAGGGGGAGGGGAGACCCAGTACTTC
TRBJ1-1,TRBV19,TRBD1,NA,CASSADRGTEAFF,TGTGCCAGTAGTGCGGACAGGGGCACTGAAGCTTTCTTT
TRBJ2-5,TRBV2,NA,NA,CASNGVRASVWAQYF,TGTGCCAGCAACGGGGTACGGGCGTCCGTGTGGGCCCAGTACTTC
TRBJ2-1,TRBV5-3,TRBD2,once,CARSSGLAGVREQFF,TGTGCCAGAAGCTCTGGACTAGCGGGAGTTCGTGAGCAGTTCTTC
TRBJ2-7,TRBV15,NA,NA,CATSRETLVDRTYEQYF,TGTGCCACCAGCAGAGAAACACTGGTGGACAGAACCTACGAGCAGTACTTC
TRBJ2-5,TRBV25-1,NA,NA,CASSDGRLGQETQYF,TGTGCCAGCAGTGATGGGCGTTTAGGTCAAGAGACCCAGTACTTC
TRBJ1-6,TRBV28,NA,NA,CASSFHPAGIPLKNSPLHF,TGTGCCAGCAGTTTTCATCCGGCGGGAATACCCCTTAAAAATTCACCCCTCCACTTT
TRBJ2-1,TRBV27,TRBD1,few,CASRHDGTAYNEQFF,TGTGCCAGCAGGCACGATGGGACAGCCTACAATGAGCAGTTCTTC
TRBJ1-1,TRBV10-3,NA,NA,CAISDQGMSTEAFF,TGTGCCATCAGTGATCAGGGCATGAGCACTGAAGCTTTCTTT
TRBJ2-2,TRBV5-5,TRBD1,NA,CASSLLRTGDIGGELFF,TGTGCCAGCAGCTTGCTGCGGACAGGGGATATTGGCGGGGAGCTGTTTTTT
TRBJ2-3,TRBV12-3/TRBV12-4,NA,NA,CASSLVSTDTQYF,TGTGCCAGCAGTTTAGTGAGTACAGATACGCAGTATTTT
TRBJ1-5,TRBV7-9,TRBD1,NA,CASSKGQGGTQPQHF,TGTGCCAGCAGCAAGGGACAGGGGGGTACTCAGCCCCAGCATTTT
TRBJ1-3,TRBV6-5,NA,NA,CASSLQESSGNTIYF,TGTGCCAGCAGCCTACAGGAAAGCTCTGGAAACACCATATATTTT
TRBJ1-2,TRBV5-1,TRBD1,NA,CASSPTTTGTGLNGYTF,TGCGCCAGCAGCCCCACCACTACCGGGACAGGGCTGAATGGCTACACCTTC
TRBJ2-3,TRBV10-3,TRBD2,NA,CAIKGEGLADTQYF,TGTGCCATCAAGGGAGAGGGACTAGCGGATACGCAGTATTTT
TRBJ2-7,TRBV28,TRBD1,NA,CASRKTGGPYEQYF,TGTGCCAGCAGAAAGACAGGGGGACCCTACGAGCAGTACTTC
TRBJ1-2,TRBV12-5,NA,NA,CASGLVPVGANYGYTF,TGTGCTAGTGGTTTGGTACCTGTCGGGGCTAACTATGGCTACACCTTC
TRBJ2-3,TRBV27,TRBD2,NA,CASSLWGGADTQYF,TGTGCCAGCAGTTTATGGGGGGGTGCAGATACGCAGTATTTT
TRBJ1-2,TRBV6-6,NA,NA,CASSYSQENGYTF,TGTGCCAGCAGTTACTCCCAAGAGAATGGCTACACCTTC
TRBJ1-6,TRBV28,TRBD1,once,CASRPPGQGNSPLHF,TGTGCCAGCAGACCCCCGGGACAGGGGAATTCACCCCTCCACTTT
TRBJ1-2,TRBV24-1,NA,NA,CATSDSRSGYGYTF,TGTGCCACCAGTGATTCCCGCAGCGGCTATGGCTACACCTTC
TRBJ1-5,TRBV5-6,TRBD1,NA,CASSRQDRGLDQPQHF,TGTGCCAGCAGCCGCCAGGACAGGGGGCTCGATCAGCCCCAGCATTTT
TRBJ1-6,TRBV6-5,TRBD1,NA,CASRSLGQGYSPLHF,TGTGCCAGCAGGAGCCTGGGACAGGGGTATTCACCCCTCCACTTT
TRBJ2-7,TRBV28,TRBD2,NA,CATRGLAGGLYEQYF,TGTGCCACCCGGGGACTAGCGGGGGGGCTCTACGAGCAGTACTTC
TRBJ1-5,TRBV19,TRBD1,NA,CASSNTGANSNQPQHF,TGTGCCAGTAGTAATACAGGGGCCAATAGCAATCAGCCCCAGCATTTT